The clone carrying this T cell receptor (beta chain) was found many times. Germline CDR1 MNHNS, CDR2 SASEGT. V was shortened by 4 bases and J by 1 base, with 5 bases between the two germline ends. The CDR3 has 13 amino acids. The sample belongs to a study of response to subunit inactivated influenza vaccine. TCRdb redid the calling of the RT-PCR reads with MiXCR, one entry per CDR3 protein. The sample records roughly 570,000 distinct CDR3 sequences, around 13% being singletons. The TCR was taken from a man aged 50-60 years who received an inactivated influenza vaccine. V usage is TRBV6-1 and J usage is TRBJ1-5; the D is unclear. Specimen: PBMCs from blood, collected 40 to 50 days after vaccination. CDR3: CASSVSSNQPQHF. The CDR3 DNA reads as TGTGCCAGCAGTGTTTCCAGCAATCAGCCCCAGCATTTT.